The table lists the clone carrying this TCR beta chain with a few counts. The data were taken from a study of blood T cell repertoires in COVID-19. Study overall: The cDNA or gDNA used as material had been derived from T cells, B-cell-depleted T cells, or PBMCs.

Germline CDR1 and CDR2: MNHEY and SMNVEV (reference sequence). The V end lost 4 bases, the J end lost 1 base, and 15 bases lay between the germline ends. The CDR3 has 16 residues. Sequenced by immunoSEQ multiplex PCR; TCRdb stores in-frame clones only, minus some. Among tens of thousands of clones listed, 76% were seen once. This sequence originates from an elderly woman with acute or convalescent COVID-19. This rearrangement joins TRBV27 to TRBJ2-3; D may be TRBD2 (6 bases). The sequenced sample consisted of peripheral blood. The CDR3 spells CASSSPRRGGTDTQYF. The CDR3 nucleotides read TGTGCCAGCAGTTCCCCGCGGAGGGGAGGCACAGATACGCAGTATTTT.